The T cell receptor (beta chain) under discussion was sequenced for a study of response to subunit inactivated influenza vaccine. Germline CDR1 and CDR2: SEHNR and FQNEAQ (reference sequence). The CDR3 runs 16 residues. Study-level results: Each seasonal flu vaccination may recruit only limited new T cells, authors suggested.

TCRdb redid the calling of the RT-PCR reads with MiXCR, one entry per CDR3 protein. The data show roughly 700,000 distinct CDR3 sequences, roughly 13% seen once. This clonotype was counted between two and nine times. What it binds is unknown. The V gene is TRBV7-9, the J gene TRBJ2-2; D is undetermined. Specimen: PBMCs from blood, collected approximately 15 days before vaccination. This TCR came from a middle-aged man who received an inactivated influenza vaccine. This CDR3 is CAASVITARNTGELFF. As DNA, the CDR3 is TGTGCTGCGTCTGTAATAACGGCACGCAACACCGGGGAGCTGTTTTTT.